Below are 5 T cell receptor beta chains sequenced from a single sample in a study of blood T cells in healthy people across ages. A second PCR, run for about 7 to 12 cycles, used a sample-barcoded 5' primer plus a J-beta primer mix. Each CDR3 protein gets one entry after TCRdb re-called the 5' RACE reads with MiXCR. The sample carries around 1,600,000 distinct CDR3 sequences, roughly two fifths recorded once. The sequenced material came from blood. The receptors derive from a woman aged 18-29 years in good health.

The V gene is TRBV2, the J gene TRBJ2-1, with TRBD1 identical over 7 bases. This CDR3 region has 16 residues. Trimming removed 0 bases from V and 3 bases from J; junction bases left unmatched: 5. CDR1 SNHLY and CDR2 FYNNEI come from the germline V gene. In nucleotides, the CDR3 is TGTGCCAGCAGTGAAGCGTCAGGGGGAGACTACAATGAGCAGTTCTTC. It yields the protein CASSEASGGDYNEQFF.

V is TRBV27 and J is TRBJ2-7, with D maybe TRBD2 (5 bases). TRBJ2-5 matches the DNA end more closely, so the J call is doubtful. This CDR3 is built from 13 residues. Germline values: CDR1 MNHEY, CDR2 SMNVEV (reference sequence). CDR3 bases: TGTGCCAGCAGTGACGGGAACGGAGAGACCCAGTACTTC. Translating gives CASSDGNGETQYF.

This chain links TRBV19 with TRBJ1-5, with 7 nucleotides matching TRBD1. Losses at the gene ends were 7 bases for V and 1 base for J; bases not matched to a gene: 7. This CDR3 spans 15 amino acids. CDR1 is LNHDA, CDR2 SQIVND, per germline (reference sequence). CDR3 coding DNA: TGTGCCAGTAACTATGGACAGGTCAGCAATCAGCCCCAGCATTTT. It encodes CASNYGQVSNQPQHF.

CDR3 bases: TGTGCCAGCAGTTCTCCAGGGTGGGGGCCGTTCGGCACAGATACGCAGTATTTT. Translated: CASSSPGWGPFGTDTQYF. The J gene is TRBJ2-3, the V gene TRBV27, with D perhaps TRBD1 (6 bases). Trimming took off 4 bases at V and 1 base at J, with 21 bases between the two ends. CDR1 is MNHEY, CDR2 SMNVEV, per germline (reference sequence). The CDR3 extends over 18 amino acids.

The rearrangement uses TRBV12-3 or TRBV12-4 and TRBJ2-1; D not resolved. V was cut by 7 bases and J by 6 bases, with 19 bases left in between. This CDR3 has 15 residues. The CDR3 DNA sequence: TGTGCCAGCACCGAAATGGGTTTTTCGTCCAATGAGCAGTTCTTC. Translation gives CASTEMGFSSNEQFF.